This T cell receptor beta chain was sequenced for a study of blood T cell repertoires in COVID-19. Background on the study: Material from acute and convalescent COVID-19 was sourced from the United States, Italy and Spain. T cells, B-cell-depleted T cells, or PBMCs supplied cDNA or gDNA.

The protocol was immunoSEQ multiplex PCR, while the TCRdb copy is restricted to in-frame clones and leaves out a portion. The data hold a few hundred thousand clones, with over 75% observed a single time. Participants had their cohort set by participant-reported clinical history. Germline V gene lookup returns CDR1 MNHEY and CDR2 SVGAGI. The germline V and J ends were trimmed by 6 bases and 2 bases, with 7 bases remaining between them. This CDR3 comprises 12 residues. This receptor was obtained from a woman under 30 in a cohort exposed to, infected with or recovered from COVID-19 (not recorded which). The sample was PBMCs or T cells enriched from blood (not recorded which). The gene calls are TRBV6-5 and TRBJ2-5; D is undetermined. The CDR3: CASSSLQETQYF. CDR3 DNA: TGTGCCAGCAGCTCCCTTCAAGAGACCCAGTACTTC.